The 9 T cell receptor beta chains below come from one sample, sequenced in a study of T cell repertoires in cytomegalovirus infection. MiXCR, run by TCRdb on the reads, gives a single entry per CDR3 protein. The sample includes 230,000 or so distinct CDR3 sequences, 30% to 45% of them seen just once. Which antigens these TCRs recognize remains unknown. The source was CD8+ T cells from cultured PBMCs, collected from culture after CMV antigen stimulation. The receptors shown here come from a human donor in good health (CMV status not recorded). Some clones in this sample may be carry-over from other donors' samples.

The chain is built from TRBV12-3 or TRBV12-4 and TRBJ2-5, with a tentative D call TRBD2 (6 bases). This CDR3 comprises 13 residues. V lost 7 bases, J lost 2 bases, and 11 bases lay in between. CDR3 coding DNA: TGTGCCAGCAACGCGGAGGGTCAAGAGACCCAGTACTTC. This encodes CASNAEGQETQYF.

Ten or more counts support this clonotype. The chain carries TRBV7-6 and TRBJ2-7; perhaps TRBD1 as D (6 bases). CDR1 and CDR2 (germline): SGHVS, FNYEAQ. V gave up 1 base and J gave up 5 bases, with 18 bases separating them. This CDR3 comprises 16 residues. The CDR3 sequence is CASSLGTATTSNEQYF. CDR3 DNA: TGTGCCAGCAGCTTAGGGACAGCGACAACCTCTAACGAGCAGTACTTC.

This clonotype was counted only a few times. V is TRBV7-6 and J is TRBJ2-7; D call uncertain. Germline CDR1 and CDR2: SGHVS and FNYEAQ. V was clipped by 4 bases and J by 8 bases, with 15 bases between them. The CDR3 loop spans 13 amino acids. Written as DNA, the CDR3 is TGTGCCAGCAGCTCCTCGATTTCTACTCAGCAGTACTTC. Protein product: CASSSSISTQQYF.

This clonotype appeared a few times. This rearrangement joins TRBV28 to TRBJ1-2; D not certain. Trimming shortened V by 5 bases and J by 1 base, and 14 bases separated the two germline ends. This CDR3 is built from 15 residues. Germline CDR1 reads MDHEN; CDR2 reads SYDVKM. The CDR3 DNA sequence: TGTGCCAGCAGTATCGAACCGGCCTTTAACTATGGCTACACCTTC. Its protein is CASSIEPAFNYGYTF.

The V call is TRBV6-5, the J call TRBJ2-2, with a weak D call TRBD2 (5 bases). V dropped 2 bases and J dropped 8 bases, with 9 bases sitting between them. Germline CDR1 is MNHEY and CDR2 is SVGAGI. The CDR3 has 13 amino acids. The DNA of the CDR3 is TGTGCCAGCAGTTACCATCGGACTGGGGAGCTGTTTTTT. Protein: CASSYHRTGELFF.

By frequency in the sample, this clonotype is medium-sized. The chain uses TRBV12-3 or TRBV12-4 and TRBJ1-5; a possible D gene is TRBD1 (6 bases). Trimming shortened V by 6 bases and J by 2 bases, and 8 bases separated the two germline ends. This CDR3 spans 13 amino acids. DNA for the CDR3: TGTGCCAGCAGGGCAGGGGGCAATCAGCCCCAGCATTTT. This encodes CASRAGGNQPQHF.

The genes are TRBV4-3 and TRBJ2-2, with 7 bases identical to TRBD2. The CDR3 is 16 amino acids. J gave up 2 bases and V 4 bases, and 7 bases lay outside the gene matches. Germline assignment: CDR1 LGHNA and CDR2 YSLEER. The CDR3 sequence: CASSLSWGGNTGELFF. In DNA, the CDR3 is TGCGCCAGCAGCCTATCATGGGGGGGAAACACCGGGGAGCTGTTTTTT.

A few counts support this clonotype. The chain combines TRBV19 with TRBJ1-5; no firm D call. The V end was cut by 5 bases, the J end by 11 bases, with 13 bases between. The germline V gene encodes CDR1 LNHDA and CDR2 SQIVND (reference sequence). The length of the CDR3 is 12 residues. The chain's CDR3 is CASSPSRSTQHF. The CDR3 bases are TGTGCCAGTAGTCCCTCCAGGTCCACCCAGCATTTT. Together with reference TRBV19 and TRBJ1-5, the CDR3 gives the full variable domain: DGGITQSPKYLFRKEGQNVTLSCEQNLNHDAMYWYRQDPGQGLRLIYYSQIVNDFQKGDIAEGYSVSREKKESFPLTVTSAQKNPTAFYLCASSPSRSTQHFGDGTRLSIL.

CDR3 in DNA: TGTGCCAGCAGCTCGGGACAGGGGAAGAACACTGAAGCTTTCTTT. This encodes CASSSGQGKNTEAFF. The rearrangement uses TRBV7-3 and TRBJ1-1, with 10 bases lining up with TRBD1. This CDR3 spans 15 amino acids. V lost 4 bases, J lost 1 base, and 3 bases stayed unmatched. Germline-derived CDR1 and CDR2 are SGHTA and FQGTGA.